A single sample gave rise to the 15 T cell receptor beta chains below, sequenced in a study of T-cell reconstitution after alpha-beta-depleted transplantation in children. It was with unique molecular identifiers that the TCRbeta library was prepared. TCRdb redid the calling of the PCR reads with MiXCR, one entry per CDR3 protein. The sample consists of 200,000 to 250,000 distinct CDR3 sequences, approximately 8.4% of them appearing once. The sample in question was PBMCs, mostly from graft donor cells, obtained 360 days after TCRalphabeta/CD19-depleted stem cell transplant. The receptors were gathered from a male patient between 2 and 10 years old who had a stem cell transplant for acute myeloid leukemia, so the T cells may come from the graft donor.

CDR3 nucleotides: TGTGCCAGCAGCTTGTATCACAGGGTGCAAGATACGCAGTATTTT. Its protein product is CASSLYHRVQDTQYF. The rearrangement joins TRBV5-6 to TRBJ2-3; D perhaps matches TRBD1 (6 bases). Trimming cost V 1 base and J 5 bases, with 14 bases left between them. CDR1 and CDR2 from the germline V gene are SGHDT and YYEEEE. The CDR3 contains 15 residues.

This clonotype was recorded at least ten times. The V call is TRBV27, the J call TRBJ2-1, with D possibly TRBD2 on 6 matching bases. The CDR3 spans 16 residues. V lost 5 bases and J lost 0, with 14 bases in between. Per germline, CDR1 MNHEY and CDR2 SMNVEV (reference sequence). The CDR3 protein is CASSPSVRSSYNEQFF. Here the CDR3 DNA reads TGTGCCAGCAGTCCTAGCGTGAGGAGCTCCTACAATGAGCAGTTCTTC.

The rearrangement uses TRBV20-1 and TRBJ2-5; perhaps D is TRBD1 or TRBD2 (5 bases each). V lost 5 bases and J 1 base, leaving 14 bases between the germline ends. The CDR3 length is 14 residues. Per germline, CDR1 DFQATT and CDR2 SNEGSKA (reference sequence). CDR3 DNA: TGCAGTGCTGCCTCGGGACCCCGCCAAGAGACCCAGTACTTC. Translation: CSAASGPRQETQYF.

This clonotype has a count of ten or more. The genes are TRBV20-1 and TRBJ2-3; TRBD2 matches at 9 bases. The germline gives CDR1 DFQATT, CDR2 SNEGSKA (reference sequence). The CDR3 loop spans 14 amino acids. V was clipped by 3 bases and J by 10 bases; unmatched bases: 11. The CDR3 DNA reads as TGCAGTGCTAGGGCTAGCGGGGTCCGGAGCCCGCAGTATTTT. The encoded protein is CSARASGVRSPQYF.

The V gene is TRBV10-3, the J gene TRBJ2-1; 8 nucleotides agree with TRBD2. V was clipped by 2 bases and J by 3 bases; unmatched bases: 3. This CDR3 has 15 amino acids. Germline V lookup: CDR1 ENHRY, CDR2 SYGVKD. The CDR3 nucleotides read TGTGCCATCAGTGAGGCCCTAGCGGGCTACAATGAGCAGTTCTTC. It is translated as CAISEALAGYNEQFF.

For the CDR3, the DNA is TGTGCCAGCACCCTTACTAGCGGGAGGGTCGTTGAGTTCTTC. It codes for CASTLTSGRVVEFF. This chain joins TRBV28 and TRBJ2-1; 13 bases align to TRBD2. From germline, CDR1 is MDHEN and CDR2 SYDVKM. The CDR3 totals 14 residues. The J segment lost 14 bases and the V segment lost 7 bases, leaving 11 bases of the junction unmatched.

This chain connects TRBV5-1 to TRBJ2-1; a weak D match, TRBD2 (5 bases). The V gene lost 0 bases and the J gene lost 4 bases, with 11 bases spanning the gap. This CDR3 region has 15 residues. Germline CDR1 SGHRS, CDR2 YFSETQ. The CDR3 sequence: CASSLGGSGYNEQFF. CDR3 DNA: TGCGCCAGCAGCTTGGGGGGTTCGGGGTACAATGAGCAGTTCTTC.

This clonotype was seen many times. The DNA for the CDR3 is TGCAGTGCTAGAAGTGGGTCTGGGGCCAACGTCCTGACTTTC. This encodes CSARSGSGANVLTF. The chain links TRBV20-1 to TRBJ2-6; D is undetermined. V dropped 2 bases and J dropped 1 base, with 6 bases sitting between them. Germline V lookup: CDR1 DFQATT, CDR2 SNEGSKA (reference sequence). The CDR3 covers 14 residues.

This clonotype has at least ten counts. This sequence joins TRBV5-1 and TRBJ2-4; D uncertain. Trimming removed 6 bases from V and 7 bases from J, with 8 bases in between. The length of the CDR3 is 11 residues. The germline V gene has CDR1 SGHRS and CDR2 YFSETQ. The CDR3 reads CASKVENIQYF. DNA for the CDR3: TGCGCCAGCAAGGTAGAGAACATTCAGTACTTC.

In this sample, this clonotype turned up a few times. V gene TRBV7-6 combines with J gene TRBJ2-2; no clear D. Trimming removed 2 bases at V and 0 bases at J, with 4 bases between. The germline V gene has CDR1 SGHVS and CDR2 FNYEAQ. The CDR3 extends over 14 amino acids. Here the CDR3 DNA reads TGTGCCAGCAGCTTACCCGCGAACACCGGGGAGCTGTTTTTT. Amino acid sequence: CASSLPANTGELFF. The entire variable domain, with the rest obtained from reference TRBV7-6 and TRBJ2-2, is as follows: GAGVSQSPRYKVTKRGQDVALRCDPISGHVSLYWYRQALGQGPEFLTYFNYEAQQDKSGLPNDRFSAERPEGSISTLTIQRTEQRDSAMYRCASSLPANTGELFFGEGSRLTVL.

This clonotype was observed a few times. The V and J genes are TRBV6-5 and TRBJ2-4, with 8 bases fitting TRBD1. The CDR3 has 15 amino acids. V was pared by 4 bases and J by 9 bases, with 11 bases of the junction left unmatched. Per germline, CDR1 MNHEY and CDR2 SVGAGI. The CDR3 coding sequence is TGTGCCAGCAGTTTGGAACCCGGACAGGGAACCATTCAGTACTTC. Amino acids: CASSLEPGQGTIQYF.

The chain has TRBV7-9 and TRBJ2-5; D not certain. V was cut by 1 base and J by 5 bases, with 11 bases left in between. This CDR3 spans 14 amino acids. The V gene's germline CDR1 is SEHNR and CDR2 FQNEAQ (reference sequence). CDR3 region: CASSLGTAGETQYF. CDR3 in DNA: TGTGCCAGCAGCTTAGGAACTGCTGGGGAGACCCAGTACTTC.

Ten or more counts support this clonotype. Written as DNA, the CDR3 is TGCAGCGTTTTGGAGACAGGGACCATAGCCAAAAACATTCAGTACTTC. This encodes CSVLETGTIAKNIQYF. The chain carries TRBV29-1 and TRBJ2-4; TRBD1 aligns across 7 bases. Germline V lookup: CDR1 SQVTM, CDR2 ANQGSEA. After removal of 5 bases from V and 0 bases from J, the junction contained 10 bases not matched to a gene. CDR3 length: 16 amino acids.

The chain has TRBV4-2 and TRBJ2-7; the match to TRBD2 covers 7 bases. Losses at the gene ends were 0 bases for V and 5 bases for J; bases not matched to a gene: 7. Germline CDR1 reads LGHNA; CDR2 reads YNFKEQ. The CDR3 extends over 15 amino acids. For the CDR3, the DNA is TGTGCCAGCAGCCAAGAGAGGGGAGGGTTCCACGAGCAGTACTTC. This gives the protein CASSQERGGFHEQYF.

This chain links TRBV10-3 with TRBJ2-7; 9 bases are shared with TRBD2. CDR3 length equals 17 residues. Germline V gene data show CDR1 as ENHRY and CDR2 as SYGVKD. Trimming at V came to 5 bases and at J to 0 bases, leaving 11 bases not matched to a gene. The CDR3: CAISRNLAGSSSYEQYV. In DNA, the CDR3 is TGTGCCATCAGTAGGAACCTAGCGGGGTCGAGCTCCTACGAGCAGTACGTC.